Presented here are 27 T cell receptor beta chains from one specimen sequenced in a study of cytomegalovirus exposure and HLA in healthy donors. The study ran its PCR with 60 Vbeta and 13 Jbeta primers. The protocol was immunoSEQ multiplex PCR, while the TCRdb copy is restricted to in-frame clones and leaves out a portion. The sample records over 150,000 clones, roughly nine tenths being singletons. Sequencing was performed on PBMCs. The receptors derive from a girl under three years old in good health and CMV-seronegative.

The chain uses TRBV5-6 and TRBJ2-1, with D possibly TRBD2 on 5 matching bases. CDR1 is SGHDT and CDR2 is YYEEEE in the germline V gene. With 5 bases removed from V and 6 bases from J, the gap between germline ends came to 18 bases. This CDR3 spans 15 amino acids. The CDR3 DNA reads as TGTGCCAGCAGTCAACTGAGGCCTGGGAGCAATGAGCAGTTCTTC. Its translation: CASSQLRPGSNEQFF.

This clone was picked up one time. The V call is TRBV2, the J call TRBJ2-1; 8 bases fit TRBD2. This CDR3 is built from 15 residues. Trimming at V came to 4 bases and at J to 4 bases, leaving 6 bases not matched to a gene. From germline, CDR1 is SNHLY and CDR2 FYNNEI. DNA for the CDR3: TGTGCCAGCAGTGCCCAGCGGGGGTTGTACAATGAGCAGTTCTTC. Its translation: CASSAQRGLYNEQFF.

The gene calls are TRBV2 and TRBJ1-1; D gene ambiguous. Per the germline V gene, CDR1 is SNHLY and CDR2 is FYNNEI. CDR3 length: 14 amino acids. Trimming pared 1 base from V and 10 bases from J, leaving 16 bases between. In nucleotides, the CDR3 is TGTGCCAGCAGTGAAGAAGGACTGGCAGGACGAGCTTTCTTT. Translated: CASSEEGLAGRAFF.

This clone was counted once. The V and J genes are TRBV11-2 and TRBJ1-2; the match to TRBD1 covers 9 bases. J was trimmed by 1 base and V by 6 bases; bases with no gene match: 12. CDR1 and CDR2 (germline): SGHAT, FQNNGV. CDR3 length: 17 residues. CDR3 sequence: CASRGTGGRSLNYGYTF. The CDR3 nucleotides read TGTGCCAGCAGAGGAACAGGGGGCCGATCGCTTAACTATGGCTACACCTTC.

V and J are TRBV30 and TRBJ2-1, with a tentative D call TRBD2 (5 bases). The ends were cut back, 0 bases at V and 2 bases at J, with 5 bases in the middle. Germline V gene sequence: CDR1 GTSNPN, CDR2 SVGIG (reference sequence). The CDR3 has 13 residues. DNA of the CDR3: TGTGCCTGGAGTGTCGGGGCCTACAATGAGCAGTTCTTC. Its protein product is CAWSVGAYNEQFF.

The CDR3 nucleotides are TGTGCCAGCTCACCATACAACGGGGGGGCCGGGTCAGATACGCAGTATTTT. This translates into CASSPYNGGAGSDTQYF. The chain uses TRBV18 and TRBJ2-3, with TRBD2 matching over 8 bases. Unmatched junction bases numbered 11, after V lost 2 bases and J lost 4 bases. Germline lookup yields CDR1 KGHSH and CDR2 LQKENI. The CDR3 runs to 17 residues.

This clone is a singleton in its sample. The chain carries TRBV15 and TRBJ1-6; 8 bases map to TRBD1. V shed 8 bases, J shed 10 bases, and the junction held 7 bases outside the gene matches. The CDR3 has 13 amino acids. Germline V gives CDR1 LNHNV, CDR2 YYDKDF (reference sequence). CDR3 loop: CATGDRGGSPLHF. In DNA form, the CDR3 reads TGTGCCACCGGAGACAGGGGAGGGTCACCCCTCCACTTT.

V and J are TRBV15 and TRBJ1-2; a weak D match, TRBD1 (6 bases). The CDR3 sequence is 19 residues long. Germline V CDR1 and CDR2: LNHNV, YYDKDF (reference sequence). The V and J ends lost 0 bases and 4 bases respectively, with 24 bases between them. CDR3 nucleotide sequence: TGTGCCACCAGCAGAGACAGGGGCGCCCTCACGACCCATGGCTATGGCTACACCTTC. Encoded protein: CATSRDRGALTTHGYGYTF.

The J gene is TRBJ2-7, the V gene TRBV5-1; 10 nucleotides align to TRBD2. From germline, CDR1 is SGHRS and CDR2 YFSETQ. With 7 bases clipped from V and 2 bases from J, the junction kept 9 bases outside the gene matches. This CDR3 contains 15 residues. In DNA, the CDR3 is TGCGCCAGCCGCTCTTTAGCGGGGGGCCCCTACGAGCAGTACTTC. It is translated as CASRSLAGGPYEQYF.

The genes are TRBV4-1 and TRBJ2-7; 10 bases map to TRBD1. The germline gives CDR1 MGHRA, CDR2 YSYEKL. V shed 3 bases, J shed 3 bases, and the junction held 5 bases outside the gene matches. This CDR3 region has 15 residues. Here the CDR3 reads CASSHEGTGVYEQYF. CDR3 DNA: TGCGCCAGCAGCCATGAAGGGACAGGGGTCTACGAGCAGTACTTC.

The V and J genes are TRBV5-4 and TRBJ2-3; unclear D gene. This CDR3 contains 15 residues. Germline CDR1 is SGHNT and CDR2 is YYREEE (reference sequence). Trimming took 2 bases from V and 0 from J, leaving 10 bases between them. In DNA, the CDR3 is TGTGCCAGCAGCTTCGCGCGAGGCAGCACAGATACGCAGTATTTT. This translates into CASSFARGSTDTQYF.

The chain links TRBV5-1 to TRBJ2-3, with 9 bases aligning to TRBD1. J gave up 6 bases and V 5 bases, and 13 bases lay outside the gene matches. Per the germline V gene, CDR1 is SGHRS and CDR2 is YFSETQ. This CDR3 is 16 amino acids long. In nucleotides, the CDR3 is TGCGCCAGCAGGCCTTATCCACAGGGGGCAGGGGATACGCAGTATTTT. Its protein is CASRPYPQGAGDTQYF.

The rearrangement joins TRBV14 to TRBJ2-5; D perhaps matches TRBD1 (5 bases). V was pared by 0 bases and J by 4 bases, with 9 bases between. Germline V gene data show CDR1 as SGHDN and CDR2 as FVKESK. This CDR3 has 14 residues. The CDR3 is CASSQEKGRETQYF. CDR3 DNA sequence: TGTGCCAGCAGCCAAGAGAAGGGGCGAGAGACCCAGTACTTC.

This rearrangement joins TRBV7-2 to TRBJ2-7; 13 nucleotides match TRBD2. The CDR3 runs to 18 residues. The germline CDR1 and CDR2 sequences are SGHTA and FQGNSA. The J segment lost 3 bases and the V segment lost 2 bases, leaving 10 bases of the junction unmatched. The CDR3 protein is CASSLKGTSGAFLYEQYF. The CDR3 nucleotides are TGTGCCAGCAGCTTAAAAGGGACTAGCGGGGCCTTCCTCTACGAGCAGTACTTC.

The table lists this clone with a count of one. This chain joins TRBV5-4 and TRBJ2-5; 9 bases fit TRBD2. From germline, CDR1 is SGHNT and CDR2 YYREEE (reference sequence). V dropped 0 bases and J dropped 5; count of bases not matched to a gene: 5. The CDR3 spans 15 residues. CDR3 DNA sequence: TGTGCCAGCAGCTTGGCGGCGGGGGGGCGTGAGACCCAGTACTTC. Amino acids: CASSLAAGGRETQYF.

The CDR3, as DNA: TGTGCCAGCAGTTCAACGGGACAGTACAATGAGCAGTTCTTC. Its protein product is CASSSTGQYNEQFF. The V and J genes are TRBV27 and TRBJ2-1; 7 positions match TRBD1. V trimming: 4 bases; J trimming: 4 bases; junction bases outside the gene matches: 4. The CDR3 length is 14 residues. Germline V gene sequence: CDR1 MNHEY, CDR2 SMNVEV (reference sequence).

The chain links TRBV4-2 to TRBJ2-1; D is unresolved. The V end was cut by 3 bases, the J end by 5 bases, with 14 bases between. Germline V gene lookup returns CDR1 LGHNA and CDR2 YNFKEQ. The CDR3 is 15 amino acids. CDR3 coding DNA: TGTGCCAGCAGCCACCTAGGAACGGGTGACAATGAGCAGTTCTTC. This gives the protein CASSHLGTGDNEQFF.

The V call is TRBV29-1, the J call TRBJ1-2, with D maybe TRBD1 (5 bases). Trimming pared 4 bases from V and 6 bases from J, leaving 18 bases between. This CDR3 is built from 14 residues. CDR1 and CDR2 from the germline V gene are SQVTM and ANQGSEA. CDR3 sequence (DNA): TGCAGCGTTGTGTCGGGACTCCCATTTGATGGCTACACCTTC. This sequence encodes CSVVSGLPFDGYTF.

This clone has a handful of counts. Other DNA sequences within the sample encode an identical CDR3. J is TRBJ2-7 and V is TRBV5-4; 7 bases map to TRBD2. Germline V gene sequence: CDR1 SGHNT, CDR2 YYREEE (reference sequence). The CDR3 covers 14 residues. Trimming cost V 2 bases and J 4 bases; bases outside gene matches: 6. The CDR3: CASSFGGGSYEQYF. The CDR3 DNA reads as TGTGCCAGCAGCTTCGGCGGCGGGAGTTACGAGCAGTACTTC. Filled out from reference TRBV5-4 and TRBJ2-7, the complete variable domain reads ETGVTQSPTHLIKTRGQQVTLRCSSQSGHNTVSWYQQALGQGPQFIFQYYREEENGRGNFPPRFSGLQFPNYSSELNVNALELDDSALYLCASSFGGGSYEQYFGPGTRLTVT.

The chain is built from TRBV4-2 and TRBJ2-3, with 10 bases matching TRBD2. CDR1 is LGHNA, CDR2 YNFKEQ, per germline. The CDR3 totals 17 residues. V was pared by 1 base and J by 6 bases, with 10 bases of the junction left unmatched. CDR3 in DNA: TGTGCCAGCAGCCAAGTCCGTGGGCTAGCGGGAGCCGATACGCAGTATTTT. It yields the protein CASSQVRGLAGADTQYF.

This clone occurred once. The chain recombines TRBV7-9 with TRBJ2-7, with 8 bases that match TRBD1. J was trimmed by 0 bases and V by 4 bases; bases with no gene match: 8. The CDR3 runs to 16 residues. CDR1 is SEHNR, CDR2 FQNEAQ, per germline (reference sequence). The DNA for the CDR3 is TGTGCCAGCAGCTCTGACCGGACAGGGTACTCCTACGAGCAGTACTTC. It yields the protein CASSSDRTGYSYEQYF. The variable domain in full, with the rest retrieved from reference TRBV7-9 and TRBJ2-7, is DTGVSQNPRHKITKRGQNVTFRCDPISEHNRLYWYRQTLGQGPEFLTYFQNEAQLEKSRLLSDRFSAERPKGSFSTLEIQRTEQGDSAMYLCASSSDRTGYSYEQYFGPGTRLTVT.

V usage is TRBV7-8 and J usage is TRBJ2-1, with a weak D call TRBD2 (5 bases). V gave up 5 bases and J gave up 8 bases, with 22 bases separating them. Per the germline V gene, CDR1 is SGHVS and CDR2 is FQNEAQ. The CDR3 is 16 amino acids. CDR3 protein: CASSPGWRPPVDEQFF. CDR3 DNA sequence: TGTGCCAGCAGCCCGGGATGGCGTCCGCCGGTCGATGAGCAGTTCTTC.

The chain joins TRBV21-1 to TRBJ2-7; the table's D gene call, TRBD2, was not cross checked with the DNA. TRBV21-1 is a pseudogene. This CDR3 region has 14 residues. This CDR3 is CASSKGGHDYEQYF. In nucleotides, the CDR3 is TGTGCCAGCAGCAAGGGGGGGCATGACTACGAGCAGTACTTC.

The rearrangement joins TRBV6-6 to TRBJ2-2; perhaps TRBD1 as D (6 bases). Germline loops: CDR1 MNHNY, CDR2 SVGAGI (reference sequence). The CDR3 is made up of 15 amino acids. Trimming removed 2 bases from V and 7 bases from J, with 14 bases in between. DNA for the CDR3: TGTGCCAGCAGTTACCCCGACAGGTCATACGGGGAGCTGTTTTTT. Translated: CASSYPDRSYGELFF.

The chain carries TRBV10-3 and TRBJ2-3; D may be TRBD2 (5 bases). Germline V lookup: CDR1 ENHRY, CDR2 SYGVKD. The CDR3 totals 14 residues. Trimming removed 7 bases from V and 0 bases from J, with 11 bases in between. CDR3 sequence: CAIKIAISTDTQYF. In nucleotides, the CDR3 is TGTGCCATCAAAATAGCGATTAGCACAGATACGCAGTATTTT.

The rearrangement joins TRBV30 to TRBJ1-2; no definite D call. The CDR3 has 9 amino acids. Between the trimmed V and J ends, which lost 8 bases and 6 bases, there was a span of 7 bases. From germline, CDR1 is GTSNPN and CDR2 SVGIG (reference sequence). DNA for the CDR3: TGTGCCGGGAATAATGGCTACACCTTC. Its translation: CAGNNGYTF.

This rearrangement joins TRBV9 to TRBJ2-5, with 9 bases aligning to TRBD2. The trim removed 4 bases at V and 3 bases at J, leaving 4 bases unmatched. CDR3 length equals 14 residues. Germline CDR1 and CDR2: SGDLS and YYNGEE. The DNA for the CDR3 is TGTGCCAGCAGCCCCAAGCGGGAGGAAGAGACCCAGTACTTC. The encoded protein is CASSPKREEETQYF. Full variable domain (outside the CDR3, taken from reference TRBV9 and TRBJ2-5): DSGVTQTPKHLITATGQRVTLRCSPRSGDLSVYWYQQSLDQGLQFLIQYYNGEERAKGNILERFSAQQFPDLHSELNLSSLELGDSALYFCASSPKREEETQYFGPGTRLLVL.